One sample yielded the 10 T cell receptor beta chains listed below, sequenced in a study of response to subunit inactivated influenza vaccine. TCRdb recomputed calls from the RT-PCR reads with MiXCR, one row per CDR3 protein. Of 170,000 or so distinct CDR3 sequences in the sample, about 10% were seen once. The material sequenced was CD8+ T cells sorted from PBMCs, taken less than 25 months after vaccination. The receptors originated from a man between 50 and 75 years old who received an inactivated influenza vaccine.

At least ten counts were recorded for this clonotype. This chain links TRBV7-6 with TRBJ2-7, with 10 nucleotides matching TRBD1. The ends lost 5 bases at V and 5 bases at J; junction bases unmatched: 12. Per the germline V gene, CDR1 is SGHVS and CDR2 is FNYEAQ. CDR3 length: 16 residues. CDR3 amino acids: CASSVLTGGVIDEQYF. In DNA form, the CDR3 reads TGTGCCAGCAGCGTCCTGACAGGGGGCGTCATCGACGAGCAGTACTTC.

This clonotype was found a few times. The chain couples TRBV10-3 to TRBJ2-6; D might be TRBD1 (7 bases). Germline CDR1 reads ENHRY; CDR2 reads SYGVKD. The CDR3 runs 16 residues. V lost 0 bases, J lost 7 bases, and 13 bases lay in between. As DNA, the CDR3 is TGTGCCATCAGTGAGTCTCAGGGGGGAATAGCCAACGTCCTGACTTTC. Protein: CAISESQGGIANVLTF.

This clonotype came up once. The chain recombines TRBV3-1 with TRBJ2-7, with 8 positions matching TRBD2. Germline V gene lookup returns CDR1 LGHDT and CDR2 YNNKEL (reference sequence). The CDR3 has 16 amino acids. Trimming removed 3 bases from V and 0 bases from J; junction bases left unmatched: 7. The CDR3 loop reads CASSHFSGASSYEQYF. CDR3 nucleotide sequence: TGTGCCAGCAGCCACTTTAGCGGGGCTAGCTCCTACGAGCAGTACTTC.

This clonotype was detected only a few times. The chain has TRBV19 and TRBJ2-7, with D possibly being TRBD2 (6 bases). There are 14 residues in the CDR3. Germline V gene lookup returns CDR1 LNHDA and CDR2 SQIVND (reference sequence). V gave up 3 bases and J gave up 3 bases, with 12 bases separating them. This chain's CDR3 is CASSIWRGDYEQYF. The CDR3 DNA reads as TGTGCCAGTAGTATCTGGCGGGGAGACTACGAGCAGTACTTC.

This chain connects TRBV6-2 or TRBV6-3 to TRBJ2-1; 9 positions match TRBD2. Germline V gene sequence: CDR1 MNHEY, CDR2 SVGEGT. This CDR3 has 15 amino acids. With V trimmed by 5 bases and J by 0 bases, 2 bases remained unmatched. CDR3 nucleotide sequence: TGTGCCAGCAGTAATAGCGGGAGCTCCTACAATGAGCAGTTCTTC. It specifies CASSNSGSSYNEQFF.

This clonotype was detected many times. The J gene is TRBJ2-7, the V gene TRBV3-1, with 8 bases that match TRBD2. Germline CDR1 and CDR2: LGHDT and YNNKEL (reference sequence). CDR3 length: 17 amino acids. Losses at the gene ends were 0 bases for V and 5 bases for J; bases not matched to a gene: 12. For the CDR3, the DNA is TGTGCCAGCAGCCAAGATTTTCCTAGCGGGCCTTCCCACGAGCAGTACTTC. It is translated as CASSQDFPSGPSHEQYF.

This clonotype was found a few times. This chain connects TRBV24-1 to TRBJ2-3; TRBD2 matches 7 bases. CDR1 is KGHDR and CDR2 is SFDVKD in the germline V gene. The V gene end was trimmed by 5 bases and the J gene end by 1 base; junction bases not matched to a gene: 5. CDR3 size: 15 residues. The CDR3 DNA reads TGTGCCACCAGTGCCGCGGGGGAGGGCACAGATACGCAGTATTTT. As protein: CATSAAGEGTDTQYF.

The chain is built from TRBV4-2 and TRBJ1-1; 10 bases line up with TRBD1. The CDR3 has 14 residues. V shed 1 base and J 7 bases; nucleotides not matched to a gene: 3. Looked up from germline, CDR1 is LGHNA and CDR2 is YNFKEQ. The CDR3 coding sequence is TGTGCCAGCAGCCAAGGGACAGGGGGGGGTGAAGCTTTCTTT. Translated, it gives CASSQGTGGGEAFF.

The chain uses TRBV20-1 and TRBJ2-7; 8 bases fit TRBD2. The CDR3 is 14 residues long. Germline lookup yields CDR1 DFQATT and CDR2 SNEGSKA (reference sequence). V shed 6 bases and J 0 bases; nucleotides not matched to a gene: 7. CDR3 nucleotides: TGCAGTGCCGCGACTAGCGTCGACTCCTACGAGCAGTACTTC. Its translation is CSAATSVDSYEQYF.

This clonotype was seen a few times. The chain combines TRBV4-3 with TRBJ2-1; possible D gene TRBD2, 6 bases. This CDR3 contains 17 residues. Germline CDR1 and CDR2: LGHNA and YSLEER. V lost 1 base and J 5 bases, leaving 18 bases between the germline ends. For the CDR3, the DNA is TGCGCCAGCAGCCAAGGGAGCGGGCTTATGGGAGACAATGAGCAGTTCTTC. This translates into CASSQGSGLMGDNEQFF.